This entry is about one T cell receptor (beta chain). Germline and junction disagree at one end, which may indicate a read error. Germline CDR1 and CDR2: MDHEN and SYDVKM. The CDR3 is 12 amino acids. The data originate from a study of blood T cell repertoires in COVID-19. Profiled with immunoSEQ multiplex PCR; TCRdb holds only in-frame clones, not every one. The table lists 150,000 to 200,000 clones, roughly 80% of them singletons. The receptor was isolated from a woman younger than 45 with acute or convalescent COVID-19. V gene TRBV28 combines with J gene TRBJ1-5; D not certain. The specimen was peripheral blood. This CDR3 reads CASSLGKQPQHF. As DNA, the CDR3 is TGTGCCAGCAGTTTAGGCAAGCAGCCCCAGCATTTT.